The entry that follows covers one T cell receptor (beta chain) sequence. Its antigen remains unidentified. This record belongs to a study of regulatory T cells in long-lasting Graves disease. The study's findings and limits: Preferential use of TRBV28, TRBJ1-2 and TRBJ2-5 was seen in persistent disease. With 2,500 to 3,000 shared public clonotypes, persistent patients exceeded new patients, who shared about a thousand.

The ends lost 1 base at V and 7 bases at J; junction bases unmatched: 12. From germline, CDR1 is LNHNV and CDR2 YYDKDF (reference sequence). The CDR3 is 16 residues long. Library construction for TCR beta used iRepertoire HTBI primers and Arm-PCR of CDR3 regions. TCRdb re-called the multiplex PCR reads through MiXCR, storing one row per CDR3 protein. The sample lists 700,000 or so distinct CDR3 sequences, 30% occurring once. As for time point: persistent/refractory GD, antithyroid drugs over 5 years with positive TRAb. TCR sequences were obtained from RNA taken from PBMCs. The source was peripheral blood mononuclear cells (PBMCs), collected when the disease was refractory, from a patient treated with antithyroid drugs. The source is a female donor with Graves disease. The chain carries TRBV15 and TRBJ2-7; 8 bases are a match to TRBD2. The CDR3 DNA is TGTGCCACCAGCAGAGTTACTAGCGGCCTTACATGGGAGCAGTACTTC. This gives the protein CATSRVTSGLTWEQYF.